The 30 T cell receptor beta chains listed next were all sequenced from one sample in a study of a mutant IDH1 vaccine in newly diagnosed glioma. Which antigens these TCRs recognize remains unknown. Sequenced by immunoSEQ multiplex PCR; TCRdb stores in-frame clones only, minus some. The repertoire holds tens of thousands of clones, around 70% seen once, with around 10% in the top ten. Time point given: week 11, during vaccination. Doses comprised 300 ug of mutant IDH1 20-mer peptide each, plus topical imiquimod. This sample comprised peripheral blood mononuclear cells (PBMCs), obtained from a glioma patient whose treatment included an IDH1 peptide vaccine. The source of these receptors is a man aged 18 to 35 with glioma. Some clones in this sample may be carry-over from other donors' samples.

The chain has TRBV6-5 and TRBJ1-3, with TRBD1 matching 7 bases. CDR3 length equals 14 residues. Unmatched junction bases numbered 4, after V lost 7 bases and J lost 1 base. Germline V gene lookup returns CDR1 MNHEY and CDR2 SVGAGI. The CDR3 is CASTRGVSGNTIYF. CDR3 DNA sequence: TGTGCCAGCACCAGGGGGGTTTCTGGAAACACCATATATTTT.

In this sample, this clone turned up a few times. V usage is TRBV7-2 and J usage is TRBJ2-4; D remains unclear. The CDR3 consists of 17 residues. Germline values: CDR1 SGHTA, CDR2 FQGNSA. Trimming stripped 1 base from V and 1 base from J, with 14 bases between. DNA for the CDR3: TGTGCCAGCAGCTTAGAGGAGCATATAAGGGCCAAAAACATTCAGTACTTC. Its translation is CASSLEEHIRAKNIQYF.

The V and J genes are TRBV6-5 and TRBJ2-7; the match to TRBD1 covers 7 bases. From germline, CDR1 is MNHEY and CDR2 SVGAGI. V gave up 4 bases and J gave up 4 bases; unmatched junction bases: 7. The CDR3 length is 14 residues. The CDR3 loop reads CASSSNRGAYEQYF. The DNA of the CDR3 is TGTGCCAGCAGTTCAAACAGGGGCGCGTACGAGCAGTACTTC.

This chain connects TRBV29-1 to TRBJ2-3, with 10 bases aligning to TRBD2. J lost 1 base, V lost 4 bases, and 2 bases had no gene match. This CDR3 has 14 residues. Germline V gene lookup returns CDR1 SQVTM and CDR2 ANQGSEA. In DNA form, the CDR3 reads TGCAGCGTTGTCACTAGCGGGGGCACAGATACGCAGTATTTT. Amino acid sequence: CSVVTSGGTDTQYF.

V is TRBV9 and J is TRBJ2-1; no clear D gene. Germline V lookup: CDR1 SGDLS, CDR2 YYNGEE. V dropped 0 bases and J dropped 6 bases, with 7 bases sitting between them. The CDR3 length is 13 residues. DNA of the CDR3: TGTGCCAGCAGCGTAGGGAGTTTCAATGAGCAGTTCTTC. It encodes CASSVGSFNEQFF.

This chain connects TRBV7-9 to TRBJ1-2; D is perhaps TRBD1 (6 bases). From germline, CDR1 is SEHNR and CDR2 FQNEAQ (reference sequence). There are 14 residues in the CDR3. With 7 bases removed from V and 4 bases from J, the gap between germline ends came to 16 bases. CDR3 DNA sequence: TGTGCCAGCACCGTGGATCAGGGGTTCTATGGCTACACCTTC. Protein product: CASTVDQGFYGYTF.

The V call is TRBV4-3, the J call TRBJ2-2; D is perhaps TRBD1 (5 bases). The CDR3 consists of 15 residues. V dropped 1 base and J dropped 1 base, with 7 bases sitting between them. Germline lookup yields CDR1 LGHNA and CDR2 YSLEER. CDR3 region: CASSQGTGNTGELFF. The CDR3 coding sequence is TGCGCCAGCAGCCAAGGAACAGGGAACACCGGGGAGCTGTTTTTT.

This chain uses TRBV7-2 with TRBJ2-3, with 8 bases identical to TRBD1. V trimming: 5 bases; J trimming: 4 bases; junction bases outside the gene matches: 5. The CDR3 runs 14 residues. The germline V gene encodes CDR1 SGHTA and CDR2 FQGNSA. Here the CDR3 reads CASSPDRGADTQYF. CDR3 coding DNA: TGTGCCAGCAGCCCAGACAGGGGTGCAGATACGCAGTATTTT.

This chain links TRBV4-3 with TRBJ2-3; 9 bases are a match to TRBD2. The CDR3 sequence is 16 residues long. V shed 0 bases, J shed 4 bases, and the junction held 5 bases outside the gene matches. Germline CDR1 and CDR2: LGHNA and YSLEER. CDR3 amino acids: CASSQDSGGAADTQYF. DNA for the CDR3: TGCGCCAGCAGCCAAGATAGCGGGGGAGCTGCAGATACGCAGTATTTT.

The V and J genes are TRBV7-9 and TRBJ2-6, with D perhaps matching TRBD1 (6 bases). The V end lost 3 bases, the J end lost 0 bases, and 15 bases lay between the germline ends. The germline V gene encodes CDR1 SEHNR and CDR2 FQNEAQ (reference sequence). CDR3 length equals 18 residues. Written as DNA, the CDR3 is TGTGCCAGCAGCTTCCGAGACAGGCGCCGCTCTGGGGCCAACGTCCTGACTTTC. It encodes CASSFRDRRRSGANVLTF.

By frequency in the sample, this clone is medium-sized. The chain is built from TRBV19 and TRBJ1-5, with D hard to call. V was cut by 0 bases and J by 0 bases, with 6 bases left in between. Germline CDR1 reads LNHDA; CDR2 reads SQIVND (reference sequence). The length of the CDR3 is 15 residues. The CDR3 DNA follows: TGTGCCAGTAGTATAGACGGGTATAGCAATCAGCCCCAGCATTTT. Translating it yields CASSIDGYSNQPQHF.

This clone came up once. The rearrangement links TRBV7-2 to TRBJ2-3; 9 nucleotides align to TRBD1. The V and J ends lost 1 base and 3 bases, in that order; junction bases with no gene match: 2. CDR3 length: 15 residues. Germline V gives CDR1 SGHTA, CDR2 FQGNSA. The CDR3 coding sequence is TGTGCCAGCAGCTTAGACAGGGGGCTAACAGATACGCAGTATTTT. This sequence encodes CASSLDRGLTDTQYF.

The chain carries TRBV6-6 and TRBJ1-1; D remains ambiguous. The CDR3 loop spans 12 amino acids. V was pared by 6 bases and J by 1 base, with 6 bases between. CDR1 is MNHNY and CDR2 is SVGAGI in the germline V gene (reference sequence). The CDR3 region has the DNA TGTGCCAGCAGACTATCGAACACTGAAGCTTTCTTT. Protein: CASRLSNTEAFF.

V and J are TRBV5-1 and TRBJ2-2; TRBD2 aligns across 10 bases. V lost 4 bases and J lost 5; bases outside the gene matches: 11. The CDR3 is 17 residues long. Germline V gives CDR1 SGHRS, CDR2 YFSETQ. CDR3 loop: CASSPFLAGGYTGELFF. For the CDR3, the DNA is TGCGCCAGCAGCCCCTTTTTAGCGGGAGGATATACCGGGGAGCTGTTTTTT.

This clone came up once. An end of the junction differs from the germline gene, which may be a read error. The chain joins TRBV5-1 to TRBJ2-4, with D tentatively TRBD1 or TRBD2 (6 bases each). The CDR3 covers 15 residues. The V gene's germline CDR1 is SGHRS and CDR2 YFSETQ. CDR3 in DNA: TGCGCCAGCAGCTTGGTAGGGGGGTCTGCAAACTTTCAGTACTTC. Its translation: CASSLVGGSANFQYF.

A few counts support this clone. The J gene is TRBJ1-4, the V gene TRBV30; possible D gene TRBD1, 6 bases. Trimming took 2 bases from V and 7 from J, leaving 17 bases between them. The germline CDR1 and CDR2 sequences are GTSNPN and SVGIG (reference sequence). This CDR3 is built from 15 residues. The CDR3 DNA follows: TGTGCCTGGAGTAATGGGATGGGGGGCAGTGAAAAACTGTTTTTT. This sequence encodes CAWSNGMGGSEKLFF.

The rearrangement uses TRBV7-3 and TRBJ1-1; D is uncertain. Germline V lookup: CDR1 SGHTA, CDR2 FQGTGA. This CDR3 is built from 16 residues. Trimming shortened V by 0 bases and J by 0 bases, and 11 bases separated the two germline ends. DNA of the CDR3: TGTGCCAGCAGCTTAACGAGGCTGGGGATGAACACTGAAGCTTTCTTT. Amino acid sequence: CASSLTRLGMNTEAFF.

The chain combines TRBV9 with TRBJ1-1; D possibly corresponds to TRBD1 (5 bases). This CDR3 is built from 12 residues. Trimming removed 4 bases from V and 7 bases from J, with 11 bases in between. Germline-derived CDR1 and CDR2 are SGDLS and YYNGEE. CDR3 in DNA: TGTGCCAGCAGCTCCGGGACTGGTGAAGCTTTCTTT. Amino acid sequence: CASSSGTGEAFF.

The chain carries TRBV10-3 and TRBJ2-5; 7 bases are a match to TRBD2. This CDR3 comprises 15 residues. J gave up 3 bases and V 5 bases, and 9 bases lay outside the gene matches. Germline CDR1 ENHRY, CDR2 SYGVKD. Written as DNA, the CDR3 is TGTGCCATCAGTTCCGGGACTAACTTAGAAGAGACCCAGTACTTC. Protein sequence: CAISSGTNLEETQYF.

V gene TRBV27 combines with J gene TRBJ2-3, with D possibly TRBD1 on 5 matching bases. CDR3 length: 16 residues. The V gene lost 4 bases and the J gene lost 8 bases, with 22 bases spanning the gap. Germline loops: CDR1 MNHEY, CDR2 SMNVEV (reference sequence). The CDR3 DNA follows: TGTGCCAGCAGTTCCATCCTCGAAGACGGACATATTACGCAGTATTTT. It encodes CASSSILEDGHITQYF.

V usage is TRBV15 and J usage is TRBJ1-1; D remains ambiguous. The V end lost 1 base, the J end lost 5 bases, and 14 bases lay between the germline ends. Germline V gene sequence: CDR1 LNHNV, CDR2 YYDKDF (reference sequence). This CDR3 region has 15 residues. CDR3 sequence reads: CATSRGVEFGTEAFF. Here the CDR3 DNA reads TGTGCCACCAGCAGAGGAGTGGAATTTGGAACTGAAGCTTTCTTT.

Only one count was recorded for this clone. The CDR3: CASSTGTGGSYEQYF. The CDR3 nucleotides read TGTGCCAGCAGCACCGGGACAGGCGGCTCCTACGAGCAGTACTTC. The chain combines TRBV5-4 with TRBJ2-7; 8 nucleotides line up with TRBD1. The CDR3 totals 15 residues. The V and J ends lost 4 bases and 0 bases, in that order; junction bases with no gene match: 6. CDR1 SGHNT and CDR2 YYREEE come from the germline V gene (reference sequence).

The CDR3 loop is CATQSVRNNEQYF. CDR3 nucleotides: TGTGCCACCCAAAGCGTCCGAAACAACGAGCAGTACTTC. J is TRBJ2-7 and V is TRBV15; D remains unclear. Trimming left V 8 bases short and J 5 bases short, with 16 bases between. Looked up from germline, CDR1 is LNHNV and CDR2 is YYDKDF (reference sequence). This CDR3 spans 13 amino acids.

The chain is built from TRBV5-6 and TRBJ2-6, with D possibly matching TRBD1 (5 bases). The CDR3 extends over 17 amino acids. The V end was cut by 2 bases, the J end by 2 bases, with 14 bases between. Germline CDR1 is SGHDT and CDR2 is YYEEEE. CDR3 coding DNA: TGTGCCAGCAGCTTTTTTCAGGGTTCAACTGGGGCCAACGTCCTGACTTTC. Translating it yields CASSFFQGSTGANVLTF.

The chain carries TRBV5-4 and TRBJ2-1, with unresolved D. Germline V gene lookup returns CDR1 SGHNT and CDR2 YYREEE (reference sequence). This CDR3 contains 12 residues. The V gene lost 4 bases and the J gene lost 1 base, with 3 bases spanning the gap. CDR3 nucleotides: TGTGCCAGCAGCCCATCCTACAATGAGCAGTTCTTC. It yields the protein CASSPSYNEQFF. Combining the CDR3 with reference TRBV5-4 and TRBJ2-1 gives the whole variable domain ETGVTQSPTHLIKTRGQQVTLRCSSQSGHNTVSWYQQALGQGPQFIFQYYREEENGRGNFPPRFSGLQFPNYSSELNVNALELDDSALYLCASSPSYNEQFFGPGTRLTVL.

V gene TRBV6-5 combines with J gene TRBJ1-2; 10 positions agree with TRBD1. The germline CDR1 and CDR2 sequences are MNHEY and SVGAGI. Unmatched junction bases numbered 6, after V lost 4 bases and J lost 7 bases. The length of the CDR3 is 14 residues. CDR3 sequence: CASSSTGGAGGYTF. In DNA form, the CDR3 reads TGTGCCAGCAGTTCGACAGGGGGCGCAGGTGGCTACACCTTC.

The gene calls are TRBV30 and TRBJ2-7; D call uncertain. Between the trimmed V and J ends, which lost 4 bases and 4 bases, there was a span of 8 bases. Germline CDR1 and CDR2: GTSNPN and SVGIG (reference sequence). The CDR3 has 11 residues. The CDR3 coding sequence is TGTGCCTGGACGAAGGGTTACGAGCAGTACTTC. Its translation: CAWTKGYEQYF.

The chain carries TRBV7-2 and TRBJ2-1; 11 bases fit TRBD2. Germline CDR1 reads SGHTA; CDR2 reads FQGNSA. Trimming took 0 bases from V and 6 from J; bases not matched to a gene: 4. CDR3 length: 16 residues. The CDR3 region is CASSLAGTSGTNEQFF. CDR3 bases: TGTGCCAGCAGCTTAGCGGGGACTAGCGGAACCAATGAGCAGTTCTTC.

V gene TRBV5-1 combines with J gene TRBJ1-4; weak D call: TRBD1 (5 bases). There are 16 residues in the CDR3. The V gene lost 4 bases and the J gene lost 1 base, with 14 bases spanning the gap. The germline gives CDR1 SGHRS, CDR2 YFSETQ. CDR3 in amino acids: CASSPRDPLTNEKLFF. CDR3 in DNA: TGCGCCAGCAGCCCCCGGGACCCGTTAACTAATGAAAAACTGTTTTTT.

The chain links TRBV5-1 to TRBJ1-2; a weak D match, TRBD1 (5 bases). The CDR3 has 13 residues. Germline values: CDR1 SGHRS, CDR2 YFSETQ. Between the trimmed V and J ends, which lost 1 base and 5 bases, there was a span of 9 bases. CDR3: CASSLMGRYGYTF. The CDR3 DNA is TGCGCCAGCAGCTTGATGGGACGATATGGCTACACCTTC.